The 21 T cell receptor beta chains in this list originate from one sample, sequenced in a study of T cells in women clearing cervical HPV infection. Assay: immunoSEQ multiplex PCR; the TCRdb copy retains only in-frame clones and omits some. This table lists about 34,000 clones. Material: blood buffy coat. These receptors were taken from a woman between 18 and 75 years old with a cervical HPV16 infection that either progressed to CIN3+ or cleared (not recorded which).

As for this clone: The sequenced fragment ends 3 residues before the CDR3 boundary, so the rest is inferred from the germline J gene. The V gene is TRBV6-2 or TRBV6-3, the J gene TRBJ2-2; a possible D gene is TRBD2 (5 bases). The V end lost 0 bases, the J end lost 7 bases, and 6 bases lay between the germline ends. The germline V gene has CDR1 MNHEY and CDR2 SVGEGT. This CDR3 spans 13 amino acids. Incomplete CDR3 DNA: TGTGCCAGCAGTTACTCCGGGGTCGGGGAG. This codes for CASSYSGVGE. The whole CDR3 protein reads CASSYSGVGELFF.

A remark on this clone: One end of the junction does not line up with germline, which may come from a read error. The CDR3 end lies 3 residues beyond the end of the read and is filled in from the germline J gene. The same CDR3 also results from other DNA sequences found in this sample. The chain recombines TRBV19 with TRBJ1-3, with D possibly TRBD1 on 5 matching bases. Per the germline V gene, CDR1 is LNHDA and CDR2 is SQIVND (reference sequence). This CDR3 spans 14 amino acids. CDR3: CASSRGQGGNTIYF. The CDR3 DNA, read in part, is TGTGCCAGTAGTCGCGGCCAGGGCGGAAACACG.

Here the CDR3 reads CASSASRAGAFF. The covered CDR3 bases are TGTGCCAGCAGTGCGTCTCGGGCGGGA. This sequence joins TRBV2 and TRBJ1-1; D not resolved. The read ends 3 residues early relative to the CDR3; the germline J gene fills the gap. The CDR3 totals 12 residues. The germline V gene encodes CDR1 SNHLY and CDR2 FYNNEI.

The CDR3 bases that were read are TGCGCCAGCAGCCCTGACAGGGCGATACCAAACACTGAA. Amino acids: CASSPDRAIPNTE. The complete CDR3 protein is CASSPDRAIPNTEAFF. The chain links TRBV5-1 to TRBJ1-1, with 7 bases aligning to TRBD1. The read terminates 3 residues ahead of where the CDR3 ends, so the germline J gene completes it. CDR3 length: 16 amino acids. J was trimmed by 2 bases and V by 4 bases; bases with no gene match: 11. Germline V CDR1 and CDR2: SGHRS, YFSETQ.

For this clone: The missing CDR3 end, 3 residues past where the read stops, is filled in from the germline J gene. The V and J genes are TRBV5-6 and TRBJ2-7; TRBD1 matches at 7 bases. The CDR3 is 14 residues long. CDR1 is SGHDT, CDR2 YYEEEE, per germline. V shed 2 bases and J 2 bases; nucleotides not matched to a gene: 4. The CDR3 DNA, read in part, is TGTGCCAGCAGCTTTCTCGACAGGGCCTACGAG. Its protein product is CASSFLDRAYE. The entire CDR3 sequence reads CASSFLDRAYEQYF. The entire variable domain, with the rest obtained from reference TRBV5-6 and TRBJ2-7, is as follows: DAGVTQSPTHLIKTRGQQVTLRCSPKSGHDTVSWYQQALGQGPQFIFQYYEEEERQRGNFPDRFSGHQFPNYSSELNVNALLLGDSALYLCASSFLDRAYEQYFGPGTRLTVT.

With regard to this clone: The read stops 3 residues short of the end of the CDR3; the missing end is completed from the germline J gene. The V call is TRBV12-3 or TRBV12-4, the J call TRBJ1-2; D gene ambiguous. The length of the CDR3 is 14 residues. The V and J ends lost 5 bases and 1 base respectively, with 11 bases between them. The CDR3 sequence: CASSPRWFNYGYTF. CDR3 DNA, as far as it was read: TGTGCCAGCAGTCCGCGGTGGTTTAACTATGGC.

As concerns this clone: Read coverage stops 3 residues before the CDR3 terminus; the germline J gene supplies the remainder. The V and J genes are TRBV19 and TRBJ2-1; D unresolved. Per germline, CDR1 LNHDA and CDR2 SQIVND (reference sequence). The CDR3 runs to 15 residues. Trimming pared 1 base from V and 0 bases from J, leaving 7 bases between. The CDR3 protein is CASSIGSSSYNEQFF. The part of the CDR3 DNA that was read is TGTGCCAGTAGTATAGGTTCTAGCTCCTACAATGAG.

As to this clone: The missing CDR3 end, 3 residues past where the read stops, is filled in from the germline J gene. The chain joins TRBV16 to TRBJ1-6; TRBD1 is a possible D gene (5 bases). The germline V gene has CDR1 KGHSY and CDR2 FQNENV. V lost 2 bases and J lost 10, with 9 bases in between. This CDR3 region has 13 residues. CDR3 residues: CASSQGRGSPLHF. CDR3 bases read: TGTGCCAGCAGCCAAGGGAGGGGATCACCC.

A remark on this clone: Sequencing ends 3 residues short of the CDR3 end; the germline J gene provides the rest. The J gene is TRBJ2-7, the V gene TRBV5-1, with D unclear. Germline V gene sequence: CDR1 SGHRS, CDR2 YFSETQ. The CDR3 contains 13 residues. Trimming left V 0 bases short and J 5 bases short, with 9 bases between. The CDR3: CASSLEGPHEQYF. The covered CDR3 bases are TGCGCCAGCAGCTTGGAAGGGCCCCACGAG.

As concerns this clone: The read halts 3 residues ahead of the CDR3 end, with the missing end drawn from the germline J gene. The rearrangement links TRBV2 to TRBJ1-2; tentative D call: TRBD1 (5 bases). The germline V and J ends were trimmed by 5 bases and 2 bases, with 15 bases remaining between them. Germline assignment: CDR1 SNHLY and CDR2 FYNNEI. The CDR3 loop spans 15 amino acids. CDR3 sequence: CASSRTPGLNYGYTF. The DNA read from the CDR3 is TGTGCCAGCAGTCGAACTCCGGGACTGAACTATGGC.

About this clone: The CDR3 end lies 3 residues beyond the end of the read and is filled in from the germline J gene. The rearrangement links TRBV7-6 to TRBJ2-5; 12 bases fit TRBD1. V lost 5 bases, J lost 5 bases, and 12 bases stayed unmatched. This CDR3 spans 17 amino acids. The germline gives CDR1 SGHVS, CDR2 FNYEAQ. The covered CDR3 bases are TGTGCCAGCAGCGTGCAACCCGGGACAGGGGGCAGGGAGACC. Protein product: CASSVQPGTGGRET. The complete CDR3 sequence is CASSVQPGTGGRETQYF.

As concerns this clone: The read terminates 3 residues ahead of where the CDR3 ends, so the germline J gene completes it. Other DNA sequences within the sample encode an identical CDR3. The chain has TRBV5-1 and TRBJ1-3; 7 bases line up with TRBD1. Germline V gene sequence: CDR1 SGHRS, CDR2 YFSETQ. This CDR3 contains 16 residues. J was trimmed by 7 bases and V by 0 bases; bases with no gene match: 10. The sequenced part of the CDR3 DNA is TGCGCCAGCAGCTTGGCCTTCAGGGGGTTTAGTAACACC. This codes for CASSLAFRGFSNT. The CDR3 in full is CASSLAFRGFSNTIYF.

The sequenced CDR3 bases are TGCGCCAGCAGCTTGGGACAGAAC. It is translated as CASSLGQN. The full-length CDR3 reads as CASSLGQNYTF. The rearrangement uses TRBV5-1 and TRBJ1-2; D might be TRBD1 (5 bases). The read gets to within 3 residues of the CDR3 end, and the germline J gene fills in the rest. The V gene's germline CDR1 is SGHRS and CDR2 YFSETQ. The length of the CDR3 is 11 residues.

On this clone: Coverage ceases 3 residues before the CDR3 finishes, and the germline J gene fills in the end. The chain joins TRBV7-3 to TRBJ2-5; D is ambiguous. CDR3 length: 14 residues. The germline V gene has CDR1 SGHTA and CDR2 FQGTGA. The CDR3 DNA, read in part, is TGTGCCAGCAGCTCGGCTGGGCGTTTGGATACC. Translation gives CASSSAGRLDT. Given in full, the CDR3 is CASSSAGRLDTQYF.

This CDR3 reads CASSLGGGGNGYTF. The covered CDR3 bases are TGTGCCAGCAGCCTTGGCGGGGGAGGGAATGGC. This chain links TRBV7-2 with TRBJ1-2; possible D gene TRBD1, 5 bases. From the germline J gene comes the end of the CDR3, since the read stops 3 residues before it. CDR3 length equals 14 residues. CDR1 is SGHTA, CDR2 FQGNSA, per germline. With 5 bases removed from V and 6 bases from J, the gap between germline ends came to 16 bases.

Notes on this clone: The CDR3 end lies 3 residues beyond the end of the read and is filled in from the germline J gene. The rearrangement links TRBV20-1 to TRBJ2-2, with 7 bases that match TRBD2. Germline V CDR1 and CDR2: DFQATT, SNEGSKA (reference sequence). The ends lost 3 bases at V and 0 bases at J; junction bases unmatched: 1. The length of the CDR3 is 14 residues. CDR3: CSARTSSNTGELFF. CDR3 bases read: TGCAGTGCTAGGACTAGCTCGAACACCGGGGAG.

Comments on this clone: The CDR3 extends 3 residues past the end of the read, so its final part is completed from the germline J gene. The chain couples TRBV30 to TRBJ1-4; 7 bases line up with TRBD1. From germline, CDR1 is GTSNPN and CDR2 SVGIG (reference sequence). Unmatched junction bases numbered 10, after V lost 0 bases and J lost 3 bases. CDR3 length equals 17 residues. The CDR3 protein is CAWSVRLQGRANEKLFF. CDR3 bases read: TGTGCCTGGAGTGTGAGGCTACAGGGGAGGGCTAATGAAAAA.

With respect to this clone: The CDR3 is cut off 3 residues early in the read; its end comes from the germline J gene. This chain uses TRBV19 with TRBJ2-3, with 8 bases lining up with TRBD1. This CDR3 has 12 amino acids. Germline assignment: CDR1 LNHDA and CDR2 SQIVND (reference sequence). CDR3 bases read: TGTGCCAGTAGCGACAGGGGAAGCACG. Its translation: CASSDRGST. The whole CDR3 region reads CASSDRGSTQYF.

A word on this clone: Read data end 3 residues before the CDR3 end; the end is taken from the germline J gene. In the same sample, other DNA sequences code for this CDR3. The rearrangement joins TRBV5-1 to TRBJ1-2, with 7 bases matching TRBD1. The V segment lost 0 bases and the J segment 4 bases; nucleotides outside the gene matches: 3. Germline CDR1 is SGHRS and CDR2 is YFSETQ. There are 14 residues in the CDR3. CDR3 bases read: TGCGCCAGCAGCTTGGATTCAGGGGGCTATGGC. Translating it yields CASSLDSGGYG. The whole CDR3 is CASSLDSGGYGYTF.

Concerning this clone: At one end the junction does not follow the germline gene, possibly because of a read error. Read coverage stops 3 residues before the CDR3 terminus; the germline J gene supplies the remainder. Other DNA sequences in the same sample also yield this CDR3. This sequence joins TRBV2 and TRBJ1-3; 8 positions match TRBD1. Germline-derived CDR1 and CDR2 are SNHLY and FYNNEI. This CDR3 comprises 15 residues. CDR3 sequence: CASSGGRGLVNTIYF. The CDR3 DNA, read in part, is TGTGCCAGCAGTGGCGGCAGGGGGCTCGTAAACACA.

About this clone: The read terminates 3 residues before the CDR3 end, so the remaining end is supplied by the germline J gene. This chain joins TRBV18 and TRBJ2-3, with 7 bases identical to TRBD1. Losses at the gene ends were 5 bases for V and 2 bases for J; bases not matched to a gene: 4. From germline, CDR1 is KGHSH and CDR2 LQKENI. This CDR3 comprises 14 residues. The CDR3 bases that were read are TGTGCCAGCTCATTCGACAGGGTCACAGATACG. This codes for CASSFDRVTDT. The CDR3 as a whole reads CASSFDRVTDTQYF.